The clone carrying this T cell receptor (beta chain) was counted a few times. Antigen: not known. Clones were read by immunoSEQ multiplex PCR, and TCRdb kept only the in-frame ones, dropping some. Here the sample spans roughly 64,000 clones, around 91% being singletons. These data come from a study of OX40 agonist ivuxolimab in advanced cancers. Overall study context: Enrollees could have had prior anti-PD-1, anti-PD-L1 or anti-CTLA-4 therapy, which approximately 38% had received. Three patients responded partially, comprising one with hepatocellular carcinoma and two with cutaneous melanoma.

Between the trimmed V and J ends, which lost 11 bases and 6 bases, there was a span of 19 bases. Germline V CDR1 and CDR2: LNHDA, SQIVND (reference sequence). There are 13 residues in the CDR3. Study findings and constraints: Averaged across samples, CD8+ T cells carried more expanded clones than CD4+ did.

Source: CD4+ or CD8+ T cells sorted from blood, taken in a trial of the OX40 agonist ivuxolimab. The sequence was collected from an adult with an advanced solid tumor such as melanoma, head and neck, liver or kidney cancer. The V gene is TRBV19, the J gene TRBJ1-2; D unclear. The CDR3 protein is CASGEKGFDGYTF. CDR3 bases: TGTGCCTCCGGGGAGAAAGGGTTCGATGGCTACACCTTC.